Presented here are 30 T cell receptor beta chains from one specimen sequenced in a study of vaccination effects on CD4 cells after COVID-19. Viral peptide pools were used in the ViraFEST assay to expand antigen-specific CD4+ T cells, and sequencing came afterward. Researchers isolated CD4+ T cells once roughly nine days of culture had elapsed. Absence of prior SARS-CoV-2 infection characterized the vaccine recipients, who showed negative nucleocapsid antibodies. The method was immunoSEQ multiplex PCR; TCRdb's version includes in-frame clones alone and lacks a portion of them. The table lists roughly 30,000 clones, around three quarters of them singletons. The antigens of these receptors remain unknown. The sequencing used CD4+ T cells from PBMCs cultured with HCoV-OC43 spike peptides, collected before COVID-19 vaccination. Subset of the sample: HCoV-OC43 spike overlapping peptide pool stimulation. The receptors derive from a human donor who received a COVID-19 vaccine.

The V gene is TRBV6-5, the J gene TRBJ2-3; D unclear. The CDR3 is 15 amino acids. The germline V and J ends were trimmed by 2 bases and 5 bases, with 14 bases remaining between them. The germline CDR1 and CDR2 sequences are MNHEY and SVGAGI. The CDR3 DNA is TGTGCCAGCAGTTACGGAGCTAGGAATGGAGATACGCAGTATTTT. Its protein product is CASSYGARNGDTQYF.

The V call is TRBV5-1, the J call TRBJ2-5, with D unclear. Trimming took off 1 base at V and 0 bases at J, with 4 bases between the two ends. Germline V CDR1 and CDR2: SGHRS, YFSETQ. The CDR3 is made up of 13 amino acids. CDR3 residues: CASSLPNQETQYF. The CDR3 DNA sequence: TGCGCCAGCAGCTTGCCCAACCAAGAGACCCAGTACTTC.

V usage is TRBV20-1 and J usage is TRBJ2-7, with unresolved D. V shed 4 bases and J shed 1 base, with 5 bases lying between them. The V gene's germline CDR1 is DFQATT and CDR2 SNEGSKA (reference sequence). This CDR3 contains 11 residues. Written as DNA, the CDR3 is TGCAGTGCTAAGTTTTCCTACGAGCAGTACTTC. As protein: CSAKFSYEQYF.

This clone was observed a few times. The V and J genes are TRBV12-5 and TRBJ2-1; 13 bases align to TRBD2. This CDR3 comprises 15 residues. The V gene's germline CDR1 is LGHNT and CDR2 FRNRAP. The V and J ends lost 7 bases and 8 bases, in that order; junction bases with no gene match: 8. The CDR3 region has the DNA TGTGCTAGTGCCCGGGGGACTAGCGGGAATCATGAGCAGTTCTTC. Its translation: CASARGTSGNHEQFF.

The CDR3 nucleotides are TGTGCCAGCAGGTTTGGACTGGGCCAAGAGACCCAGTACTTC. Translated, it gives CASRFGLGQETQYF. The chain uses TRBV6-5 and TRBJ2-5; D might be TRBD2 (5 bases). V was shortened by 6 bases and J by 1 base, with 12 bases between the two germline ends. The germline V gene has CDR1 MNHEY and CDR2 SVGAGI. The CDR3 has 14 residues.

The chain carries TRBV7-3 and TRBJ1-1; a possible D gene is TRBD1 (5 bases). The germline V and J ends were trimmed by 8 bases and 1 base, with 14 bases remaining between them. The CDR3 extends over 14 amino acids. The germline V gene has CDR1 SGHTA and CDR2 FQGTGA. The CDR3 loop reads CASAPMGTNTEAFF. In DNA, the CDR3 is TGTGCCAGCGCCCCTATGGGGACGAACACTGAAGCTTTCTTT.

V and J are TRBV5-6 and TRBJ1-2, with 12 bases aligning to TRBD1. Germline V gene lookup returns CDR1 SGHDT and CDR2 YYEEEE. The CDR3 has 17 amino acids. Germline trimming cut 2 bases from V and 0 bases from J; bases unmatched to any gene: 5. The CDR3 nucleotides are TGTGCCAGCAGCTTCCCGGGACAGGGGGCCCCTAACTATGGCTACACCTTC. Its translation is CASSFPGQGAPNYGYTF.

The J gene is TRBJ2-3, the V gene TRBV7-3; either TRBD1 or TRBD2 may fit D (7 bases each). Germline CDR1 SGHTA, CDR2 FQGTGA. The V end lost 5 bases, the J end lost 9 bases, and 21 bases lay between the germline ends. The CDR3 is 15 residues long. The CDR3 protein is CASSRGGGDSPTQYF. CDR3 nucleotides: TGTGCCAGCAGCCGCGGTGGGGGGGACAGCCCAACGCAGTATTTT.

J is TRBJ2-3 and V is TRBV9; the D gene is possibly TRBD2 (6 bases). Germline lookup yields CDR1 SGDLS and CDR2 YYNGEE. The V gene lost 4 bases and the J gene lost 3 bases, with 12 bases spanning the gap. This CDR3 spans 14 amino acids. CDR3 bases: TGTGCCAGCAGCCTGGGCGGGGCGACAGATACGCAGTATTTT. Translating it yields CASSLGGATDTQYF. The variable domain in full, completed from reference TRBV9 and TRBJ2-3, reads DSGVTQTPKHLITATGQRVTLRCSPRSGDLSVYWYQQSLDQGLQFLIQYYNGEERAKGNILERFSAQQFPDLHSELNLSSLELGDSALYFCASSLGGATDTQYFGPGTRLTVL.

V usage is TRBV4-3 and J usage is TRBJ1-2, with 8 bases fitting TRBD1. V shed 5 bases and J 4 bases; nucleotides not matched to a gene: 12. The CDR3 consists of 16 residues. Germline loops: CDR1 LGHNA, CDR2 YSLEER. CDR3 nucleotides: TGCGCCAGCAGCTCGTTTTTGGGGACAGGTAGCTATGGCTACACCTTC. As protein: CASSSFLGTGSYGYTF.

The rearrangement joins TRBV5-1 to TRBJ2-3; possibly TRBD2 for D (6 bases). The V end was cut by 0 bases, the J end by 3 bases, with 8 bases between. Germline V gene data show CDR1 as SGHRS and CDR2 as YFSETQ. CDR3 length: 14 residues. Here the CDR3 reads CASSLGGATDTQYF. The CDR3 bases are TGCGCCAGCAGCTTGGGCGGGGCGACAGATACGCAGTATTTT.

The chain is built from TRBV6-5 and TRBJ2-7, with TRBD2 matching over 7 bases. Germline trimming cut 7 bases from V and 5 bases from J; bases unmatched to any gene: 8. Germline V gene lookup returns CDR1 MNHEY and CDR2 SVGAGI. The CDR3 is 13 residues long. The CDR3 region is CASTPSGENEQYF. Written as DNA, the CDR3 is TGTGCCAGCACCCCCAGCGGGGAGAACGAGCAGTACTTC.

V usage is TRBV28 and J usage is TRBJ1-1; TRBD1 aligns across 7 bases. CDR1 is MDHEN, CDR2 SYDVKM, per germline. With V trimmed by 7 bases and J by 6 bases, 8 bases remained unmatched. This CDR3 is 13 amino acids long. The CDR3 reads CASNRQGLPEAFF. The CDR3 DNA follows: TGTGCCAGCAACCGACAGGGCTTGCCTGAAGCTTTCTTT.

The rearrangement joins TRBV6-4 to TRBJ2-3; 9 nucleotides agree with TRBD1. Germline CDR1 is MRHNA and CDR2 is SNTAGT. Losses at the gene ends were 6 bases for V and 4 bases for J; bases not matched to a gene: 5. The CDR3 consists of 14 residues. The CDR3 loop reads CASSRDRVSDTQYF. The CDR3 DNA reads as TGTGCCAGCAGCCGGGACAGGGTCTCAGATACGCAGTATTTT.

This clone was counted only a few times. The rearrangement uses TRBV6-5 and TRBJ2-3; D is uncertain. Germline V gene lookup returns CDR1 MNHEY and CDR2 SVGAGI. Trimming cost V 6 bases and J 6 bases, with 10 bases left between them. The CDR3 runs to 12 residues. The CDR3, as DNA: TGTGCCAGCAGCCGTAACTACGATACGCAGTATTTT. Its translation: CASSRNYDTQYF.

V usage is TRBV7-3 and J usage is TRBJ1-1; tentatively, D is TRBD1 (6 bases). The CDR3 is 15 amino acids. V lost 2 bases, J lost 0 bases, and 10 bases lay in between. Germline V lookup: CDR1 SGHTA, CDR2 FQGTGA. CDR3 bases: TGTGCCAGCAGCTTAGGTACAGGGATGAACACTGAAGCTTTCTTT. Translated: CASSLGTGMNTEAFF.

This clone was seen a few times. This chain connects TRBV7-2 to TRBJ2-2; 7 positions match TRBD1. With V trimmed by 0 bases and J by 6 bases, 13 bases remained unmatched. The germline V gene has CDR1 SGHTA and CDR2 FQGNSA. The length of the CDR3 is 18 residues. The CDR3 reads CASSLAARRQGSAGELFF. CDR3 DNA: TGTGCCAGCAGCTTAGCTGCACGCCGACAGGGAAGCGCCGGGGAGCTGTTTTTT.

The chain couples TRBV28 to TRBJ1-3, with 7 bases that match TRBD1. Germline-derived CDR1 and CDR2 are MDHEN and SYDVKM. The CDR3 is made up of 16 amino acids. J lost 0 bases, V lost 7 bases, and 9 bases had no gene match. The CDR3 region is CASIAGGALSGNTIYF. In DNA, the CDR3 is TGTGCCAGCATTGCAGGGGGTGCCCTCTCTGGAAACACCATATATTTT.

The V gene is TRBV9, the J gene TRBJ2-2; D gene uncertain. Trimming left V 3 bases short and J 6 bases short, with 9 bases between. Germline V gene lookup returns CDR1 SGDLS and CDR2 YYNGEE. This CDR3 is 13 amino acids long. The CDR3 coding sequence is TGTGCCAGCAGCGCAGGACCTTCCGGGGAGCTGTTTTTT. Amino acid sequence: CASSAGPSGELFF. The complete variable domain, with remaining parts taken from reference TRBV9 and TRBJ2-2, reads DSGVTQTPKHLITATGQRVTLRCSPRSGDLSVYWYQQSLDQGLQFLIQYYNGEERAKGNILERFSAQQFPDLHSELNLSSLELGDSALYFCASSAGPSGELFFGEGSRLTVL.

The rearrangement links TRBV2 to TRBJ2-7; D not resolved. Germline CDR1 SNHLY, CDR2 FYNNEI. This CDR3 region has 14 residues. V was trimmed by 7 bases and J by 6 bases, leaving 19 bases between them. The CDR3 loop is CASTPGFSVSEQYF. The CDR3 coding sequence is TGTGCCAGCACACCCGGGTTTTCGGTTTCCGAGCAGTACTTC.

This chain uses TRBV19 with TRBJ2-2, with D maybe TRBD1 (6 bases). CDR1 is LNHDA and CDR2 is SQIVND in the germline V gene (reference sequence). Trimming took 4 bases from V and 4 from J, leaving 13 bases between them. The CDR3 runs to 15 residues. CDR3 coding DNA: TGTGCCAGTAGTACCCAGGGGACCGGCACCGGGGAGCTGTTTTTT. This sequence encodes CASSTQGTGTGELFF.

The chain carries TRBV27 and TRBJ1-5; D is unclear. The V and J ends lost 0 bases and 1 base respectively, with 7 bases between them. CDR1 MNHEY and CDR2 SMNVEV come from the germline V gene (reference sequence). This CDR3 is 15 amino acids long. Written as DNA, the CDR3 is TGTGCCAGCAGTTTATCAGGGAGGAGCAATCAGCCCCAGCATTTT. This sequence encodes CASSLSGRSNQPQHF.

This chain links TRBV7-2 with TRBJ2-7, with 11 bases fitting TRBD2. J lost 0 bases, V lost 1 base, and 2 bases had no gene match. The CDR3 covers 16 residues. The germline gives CDR1 SGHTA, CDR2 FQGNSA. The CDR3 DNA sequence: TGTGCCAGCAGCTTAGGCCTAGCGGGAGGCTCCTACGAGCAGTACTTC. It is translated as CASSLGLAGGSYEQYF.

This chain connects TRBV5-4 to TRBJ2-3; no clear D gene. Looked up from germline, CDR1 is SGHNT and CDR2 is YYREEE (reference sequence). This CDR3 is built from 14 residues. Trimming cost V 4 bases and J 4 bases, with 13 bases left between them. The CDR3 DNA reads as TGTGCCAGCAGCCAGAAGAAGGATCCAGATACGCAGTATTTT. Protein sequence: CASSQKKDPDTQYF.

This clone was recorded once. This chain links TRBV11-1 with TRBJ2-7; D is ambiguous. The CDR3 spans 15 residues. Trimming cost V 1 base and J 1 base, with 11 bases left between them. The V gene's germline CDR1 is SGHAT and CDR2 FQDESV (reference sequence). The CDR3 loop reads CASSLGLLGSYEQYF. The DNA of the CDR3 is TGTGCCAGCAGCTTAGGACTTCTGGGTTCCTACGAGCAGTACTTC.

The V gene is TRBV27, the J gene TRBJ1-6; D not certain. Germline CDR1 is MNHEY and CDR2 is SMNVEV (reference sequence). The CDR3 runs 13 residues. Trimming removed 5 bases from V and 6 bases from J, with 8 bases in between. CDR3 loop: CASSRAPNSPLHF. The CDR3 bases are TGTGCCAGCAGTCGGGCTCCTAATTCACCCCTCCACTTT.

This clone is a singleton in its sample. The rearrangement links TRBV3-1 (or the pseudogene TRBV3-2) to TRBJ1-1, with a tentative D call TRBD1 (5 bases). Germline CDR1 LGHDT, CDR2 YNNKEL (reference sequence). Trimming shortened V by 3 bases and J by 2 bases, and 16 bases separated the two germline ends. The CDR3 consists of 16 residues. The CDR3 here is CASSHQTGALNTEAFF. CDR3 DNA: TGTGCCAGCAGCCATCAAACAGGCGCCCTAAACACTGAAGCTTTCTTT.

This clone was seen just once. The chain combines TRBV28 with TRBJ1-4; D is possibly TRBD1 (5 bases). The CDR3 sequence is 14 residues long. CDR1 and CDR2 from the germline V gene are MDHEN and SYDVKM. The V end lost 8 bases, the J end lost 6 bases, and 16 bases lay between the germline ends. CDR3 sequence reads: CASLPAAGHEKLFF. CDR3 nucleotides: TGTGCCAGCCTCCCTGCCGCAGGGCATGAAAAACTGTTTTTT.

The gene calls are TRBV5-6 and TRBJ2-1; the D gene is possibly TRBD2 (6 bases). The CDR3 covers 15 residues. Trimming left V 0 bases short and J 4 bases short, with 11 bases between. Looked up from germline, CDR1 is SGHDT and CDR2 is YYEEEE. CDR3 DNA sequence: TGTGCCAGCAGCTTGGGACTAGGTGCTTACAATGAGCAGTTCTTC. This encodes CASSLGLGAYNEQFF.

The chain employs TRBV4-2 and TRBJ2-3, with 14 bases matching TRBD2. Germline loops: CDR1 LGHNA, CDR2 YNFKEQ. V lost 3 bases to trimming and J lost 3 bases; unmatched junction nucleotides: 5. This CDR3 region has 17 residues. CDR3 sequence: CASSHDGLAGGTDTQYF. The DNA of the CDR3 is TGTGCCAGCAGCCATGACGGACTAGCGGGGGGTACAGATACGCAGTATTTT.